What follows are 21 T cell receptor beta chains derived from one specimen sequenced in a study of identical twins. TCRdb passed the 5' RACE reads through MiXCR, listing each CDR3 protein once. The sample lists a few hundred thousand distinct CDR3 sequences, roughly 13% occurring once. These data also featured in a second study, about yellow fever vaccine responses in identical twins.

The sequencing input was CD4+ T cells sorted from blood. The receptors were gathered from a woman aged 18-29 years in good health.

The chain uses TRBV5-1 and TRBJ2-2, with D maybe TRBD1 (6 bases). V dropped 3 bases and J dropped 4 bases, with 19 bases sitting between them. CDR1 SGHRS and CDR2 YFSETQ come from the germline V gene. The CDR3 extends over 17 amino acids. The CDR3 is CASSSLPGTLTTGELFF. The CDR3 region has the DNA TGCGCCAGCAGCTCACTCCCCGGGACACTAACCACCGGGGAGCTGTTTTTT.

Here the CDR3 reads CASFEGRDRYNEQFF. For the CDR3, the DNA is TGTGCCAGCTTTGAGGGGAGGGACCGCTACAATGAGCAGTTCTTC. The chain employs TRBV5-5 and TRBJ2-1, with 7 bases aligning to TRBD2. The CDR3 runs to 15 residues. The germline gives CDR1 SGHKS, CDR2 YYEKEE (reference sequence). Trimming cost V 7 bases and J 3 bases; bases outside gene matches: 10.

The genes are TRBV6-5 and TRBJ2-5, with D hard to call. Between the trimmed V and J ends, which lost 4 bases and 6 bases, there was a span of 21 bases. The CDR3 consists of 16 residues. Germline loops: CDR1 MNHEY, CDR2 SVGAGI. The CDR3 region is CASSLVPRRSWKTQYF. CDR3 in DNA: TGTGCCAGCAGTTTAGTCCCCAGGCGGAGTTGGAAGACCCAGTACTTC.

Only a few counts were recorded for this clonotype. The chain carries TRBV7-2 and TRBJ2-7; D is possibly TRBD1 or TRBD2 (7 bases each). V was pared by 5 bases and J by 4 bases, with 18 bases between. This CDR3 contains 15 residues. Germline V gene data show CDR1 as SGHTA and CDR2 as FQGNSA. CDR3 DNA: TGTGCCAGCAGCCTTTTCGGGGGGACAGCATACGAGCAGTACTTC. Translated: CASSLFGGTAYEQYF.

V usage is TRBV5-1 and J usage is TRBJ1-5; weak D call: TRBD1 (6 bases). Per the germline V gene, CDR1 is SGHRS and CDR2 is YFSETQ. This CDR3 has 14 amino acids. V lost 0 bases and J 6 bases, leaving 10 bases between the germline ends. The CDR3 is CASSLAIGGQPQHF. CDR3 in DNA: TGCGCCAGCAGCTTGGCCATAGGGGGTCAGCCCCAGCATTTT.

This clonotype occurred many times. The chain couples TRBV7-2 to TRBJ1-2; D remains ambiguous. The CDR3 has 12 amino acids. Trimming took off 1 base at V and 8 bases at J, with 8 bases between the two ends. Germline V gene data show CDR1 as SGHTA and CDR2 as FQGNSA. Here the CDR3 DNA reads TGTGCCAGCAGCTTAGGGCAAGGAGGCTACACCTTC. As protein: CASSLGQGGYTF.

The J gene is TRBJ2-3, the V gene TRBV6-1; 9 nucleotides line up with TRBD2. In germline, CDR1 is MNHNS, CDR2 SASEGT. Trimming at V came to 5 bases and at J to 1 base, leaving 10 bases not matched to a gene. The CDR3 length is 17 residues. CDR3 sequence (DNA): TGTGCCAGCAGTAAGGGGGTAGCGGGAGTGGGCACAGATACGCAGTATTTT. Translated: CASSKGVAGVGTDTQYF.

V and J are TRBV3-1 and TRBJ2-5, with TRBD2 identical over 10 bases. This CDR3 region has 17 residues. In germline, CDR1 is LGHDT, CDR2 YNNKEL (reference sequence). The V segment lost 0 bases and the J segment 1 base; nucleotides outside the gene matches: 5. The CDR3 is CASSQEGVAGGQETQYF. The CDR3 DNA sequence: TGTGCCAGCAGCCAAGAGGGAGTAGCGGGAGGCCAAGAGACCCAGTACTTC.

This clonotype occurred a few times. The rearrangement joins TRBV5-1 to TRBJ2-4; 7 bases are shared with TRBD1. Trimming took 4 bases from V and 2 from J; bases not matched to a gene: 9. The CDR3 covers 16 residues. The germline CDR1 and CDR2 sequences are SGHRS and YFSETQ. In DNA form, the CDR3 reads TGCGCCAGCAGCCAAGGGACAGTTGGGACCAAAAACATTCAGTACTTC. Translated, it gives CASSQGTVGTKNIQYF.

V and J are TRBV18 and TRBJ1-5; D may be TRBD1 (6 bases). This CDR3 spans 16 amino acids. Per germline, CDR1 KGHSH and CDR2 LQKENI. Deletions cut 4 bases from V and 2 bases from J, with 15 bases between. As DNA, the CDR3 is TGTGCCAGCTCACGAACAGGGATGTATGGCAATCAGCCCCAGCATTTT. Translated, it gives CASSRTGMYGNQPQHF.

With respect to this clonotype: Possible read error: a much larger clone is one base away. This sequence joins TRBV9 and TRBJ2-2, with D possibly TRBD2 on 7 matching bases. Germline V lookup: CDR1 SGDLS, CDR2 YYNGEE. The CDR3 covers 16 residues. CDR3 in DNA: TGTGCCAGCAGCGTGCCGGGGGGCCGCAACACCGGGGAGCCGTTTTTT. Protein sequence: CASSVPGGRNTGEPFF.

This clonotype turned up a few times. The CDR3 DNA sequence: TGTGCCAGCAGTTTAGCGGAACAGGGCAAAAACATTCAGTACTTC. Encoded protein: CASSLAEQGKNIQYF. The chain is built from TRBV12-3 or TRBV12-4 and TRBJ2-4, with a weak D call TRBD1 (6 bases). The CDR3 has 15 amino acids. Trimming removed 0 bases from V and 3 bases from J, with 9 bases in between.

This clonotype was counted a few times. CDR3 sequence (DNA): TGTGCCAGCAACACAAGGGGGGAAGATACGCAGTATTTT. Translation: CASNTRGEDTQYF. This sequence joins TRBV5-5 and TRBJ2-3; D may correspond to TRBD1 or TRBD2 (6 bases each). Germline V gene data show CDR1 as SGHKS and CDR2 as YYEKEE (reference sequence). This CDR3 is 13 amino acids long. Trimming pared 6 bases from V and 5 bases from J, leaving 13 bases between.

This clonotype occurred a few times. This chain uses TRBV7-2 with TRBJ1-1; D is perhaps TRBD1 (5 bases). Trimming stripped 1 base from V and 3 bases from J, with 12 bases between. The V gene's germline CDR1 is SGHTA and CDR2 FQGNSA. This CDR3 spans 15 amino acids. DNA for the CDR3: TGTGCCAGCAGCTTAGGGCAGAGCAGGGACACTGAAGCTTTCTTT. This encodes CASSLGQSRDTEAFF.

This clonotype was detected ten times or more. The V call is TRBV5-1, the J call TRBJ2-2, with 7 nucleotides matching TRBD1. This CDR3 spans 15 amino acids. Germline V lookup: CDR1 SGHRS, CDR2 YFSETQ. The V segment lost 4 bases and the J segment 5 bases; nucleotides outside the gene matches: 8. DNA of the CDR3: TGCGCCAGCAGCCTCGTACCGGGACAGACCGGGGAGCTGTTTTTT. Its translation: CASSLVPGQTGELFF.

This clonotype occurred a few times. The gene calls are TRBV7-2 and TRBJ2-3, with 10 nucleotides matching TRBD2. V gave up 4 bases and J gave up 6 bases; unmatched junction bases: 13. Germline CDR1 reads SGHTA; CDR2 reads FQGNSA. The CDR3 runs 17 residues. The CDR3 loop reads CASSSPPGAGGPDTQYF. The CDR3 nucleotides read TGTGCCAGCAGCTCCCCCCCCGGAGCGGGAGGGCCGGATACGCAGTATTTT.

This clonotype was observed many times. The chain is built from TRBV29-1 and TRBJ2-2; D unresolved. CDR1 and CDR2 from the germline V gene are SQVTM and ANQGSEA. Trimming took off 2 bases at V and 7 bases at J, with 11 bases between the two ends. The CDR3 consists of 13 residues. The CDR3 sequence: CSVERTNGGELFF. CDR3 sequence (DNA): TGCAGCGTTGAACGGACGAATGGCGGGGAGCTGTTTTTT.

This clonotype was detected a few times. The chain has TRBV4-1 and TRBJ2-3; TRBD2 aligns across 11 bases. Trimming cost V 2 bases and J 0 bases; bases outside gene matches: 4. CDR1 MGHRA and CDR2 YSYEKL come from the germline V gene. CDR3 length: 17 residues. DNA of the CDR3: TGCGCCAGCAGCCAACCGGGACTAGCGGCTAGCACAGATACGCAGTATTTT. Its protein product is CASSQPGLAASTDTQYF.

This clonotype was recorded a few times. The chain carries TRBV6-5 and TRBJ2-5, with a tentative D call TRBD2 (6 bases). The CDR3 extends over 14 amino acids. Trimming shortened V by 2 bases and J by 5 bases, and 12 bases separated the two germline ends. Germline CDR1 is MNHEY and CDR2 is SVGAGI. CDR3 amino acids: CASSYRAGSETQYF. DNA of the CDR3: TGTGCCAGCAGTTACCGAGCGGGTTCCGAGACCCAGTACTTC.

This clonotype was seen only a few times. The chain joins TRBV6-1 to TRBJ2-4, with D unclear. Germline assignment: CDR1 MNHNS and CDR2 SASEGT. Trimming took off 6 bases at V and 0 bases at J, with 12 bases between the two ends. CDR3 length: 15 amino acids. The CDR3 DNA reads TGTGCCAGCAGCTCCCCCGGCGGAGCCAAAAACATTCAGTACTTC. Translation gives CASSSPGGAKNIQYF.

The chain employs TRBV12-5 and TRBJ2-1; 9 nucleotides agree with TRBD2. The CDR3 is 13 residues long. Trimming cost V 6 bases and J 4 bases; bases outside gene matches: 1. Germline V gene sequence: CDR1 LGHNT, CDR2 FRNRAP. The CDR3 DNA sequence: TGTGCTAGTGGACTAGCGGGTTACAATGAGCAGTTCTTC. It specifies CASGLAGYNEQFF.